This T cell receptor (beta chain) is from a study of blood T cell repertoires in COVID-19. The wider study: PBMCs, B-cell-depleted T cells, or T cells were the source of the cDNA or gDNA that made up the material.

TCRdb's table, derived via immunoSEQ multiplex PCR, lists solely in-frame clones and lacks some. The profile shows roughly 240,000 clones, over 75% of them singletons. Study members were between about 18 and 100 years old and lived in 20 to 30 US regions. Self-reported history from a screening survey and questionnaire set each donor's cohort. Sequenced sample: PBMCs or T cells enriched from blood (not recorded which). The sequence derives from a woman aged 50 to 60 with acute COVID-19.

The CDR3 reads CASSSMGATNEKLFF. In DNA form, the CDR3 reads TGTGCCAGCAGCTCCATGGGCGCAACTAATGAAAAACTGTTTTTT. V and J are TRBV11-2 and TRBJ1-4; D ambiguous. This CDR3 comprises 15 residues. From germline, CDR1 is SGHAT and CDR2 FQNNGV. Trimming pared 4 bases from V and 0 bases from J, leaving 9 bases between.